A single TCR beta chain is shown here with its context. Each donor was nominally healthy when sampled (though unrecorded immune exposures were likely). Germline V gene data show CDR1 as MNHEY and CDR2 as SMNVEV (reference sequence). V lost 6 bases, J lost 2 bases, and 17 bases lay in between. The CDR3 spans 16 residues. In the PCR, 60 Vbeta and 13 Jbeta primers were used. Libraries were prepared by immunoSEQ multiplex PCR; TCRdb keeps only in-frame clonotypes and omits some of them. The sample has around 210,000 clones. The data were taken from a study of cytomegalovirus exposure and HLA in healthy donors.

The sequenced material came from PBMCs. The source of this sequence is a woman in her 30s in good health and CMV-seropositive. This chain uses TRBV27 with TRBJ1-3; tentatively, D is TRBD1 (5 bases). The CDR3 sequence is CASRGTGLLAGNTIYF. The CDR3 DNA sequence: TGTGCCAGCAGGGGGACGGGACTTCTCGCTGGAAACACCATATATTTT.